Shown below are 26 T cell receptor beta chains from a single sample sequenced in a study of T cells in Graves' hyperthyroidism and ophthalmopathy. Amplified TCR beta CDR3 regions came from RNA transcripts. The TCR CDR3 first-round RT-PCR relied on the HTBI primer set. TCRdb passed the multiplex PCR reads through MiXCR, listing each CDR3 protein once. Among hundreds of thousands of distinct CDR3 sequences, roughly 15% were seen once, and the ten largest hold 4.3%. The sequencing input was blood. These receptors originate from a woman aged 40 to 49 with Graves' ophthalmopathy.

This clonotype was observed many times. This sequence joins TRBV27 and TRBJ2-7; maybe TRBD2 (7 bases). Germline values: CDR1 MNHEY, CDR2 SMNVEV (reference sequence). This CDR3 is 13 amino acids long. Trimming removed 6 bases at V and 6 bases at J, with 15 bases between. CDR3 loop: CASRTTGRGEQYF. The CDR3 nucleotides are TGTGCCAGCAGGACCACAGGGAGGGGCGAGCAGTACTTC.

There are a few counts of this clonotype. The chain combines TRBV6-5 with TRBJ2-7, with D perhaps assigned TRBD1 or TRBD2 (6 bases each). The V end lost 4 bases, the J end lost 4 bases, and 17 bases lay between the germline ends. This CDR3 is built from 15 residues. Germline-derived CDR1 and CDR2 are MNHEY and SVGAGI. CDR3 protein: CASSSSGLTGYEQYF. CDR3 bases: TGTGCCAGCAGTTCAAGCGGGCTAACAGGGTACGAGCAGTACTTC.

The sample holds many counts of this clonotype. This sequence joins TRBV29-1 and TRBJ1-2; 9 positions agree with TRBD1. This CDR3 is built from 13 residues. The V and J ends lost 1 base and 8 bases, in that order; junction bases with no gene match: 5. The germline CDR1 and CDR2 sequences are SQVTM and ANQGSEA. DNA for the CDR3: TGCAGCGTTGAAGTTAACAGGGGGCAAGGCTACACCTTC. This encodes CSVEVNRGQGYTF.

At least ten counts were recorded for this clonotype. For the CDR3, the DNA is TGTGCCAGCAGTTACTCCGGGGTCCTCGAGTACGAGCAGTACTTC. Its translation is CASSYSGVLEYEQYF. The V gene is TRBV6-5, the J gene TRBJ2-7; D perhaps matches TRBD2 (5 bases). Between the trimmed V and J ends, which lost 0 bases and 4 bases, there was a span of 13 bases. The CDR3 covers 15 residues. Germline lookup yields CDR1 MNHEY and CDR2 SVGAGI.

The V gene is TRBV10-3, the J gene TRBJ1-1, with a possible D match to TRBD1 (5 bases). This CDR3 is built from 16 residues. The V gene's germline CDR1 is ENHRY and CDR2 SYGVKD. Trimming removed 4 bases from V and 3 bases from J, with 18 bases in between. The CDR3 here is CAISAIGAGVDTEAFF. DNA of the CDR3: TGTGCCATCAGTGCTATTGGGGCAGGAGTGGACACTGAAGCTTTCTTT.

This clonotype came up many times. This rearrangement joins TRBV28 to TRBJ2-7; 7 bases align to TRBD2. The CDR3 consists of 14 residues. Trimming cost V 3 bases and J 4 bases; bases outside gene matches: 6. Germline lookup yields CDR1 MDHEN and CDR2 SYDVKM. The CDR3 nucleotides are TGTGCCAGCAGTTTCCTCCAGGGAGGGTACGAGCAGTACTTC. Its translation is CASSFLQGGYEQYF.

This chain links TRBV4-2 with TRBJ2-2, with 14 bases matching TRBD2. Germline trimming cut 4 bases from V and 6 bases from J; bases unmatched to any gene: 4. The germline CDR1 and CDR2 sequences are LGHNA and YNFKEQ. CDR3 size: 16 residues. CDR3 in DNA: TGTGCCAGCAGCCCTGGGACTAGCGGGAGCGCCGGGGAGCTGTTTTTT. The encoded protein is CASSPGTSGSAGELFF.

This clonotype was counted ten times or more. The chain recombines TRBV15 with TRBJ1-1, with a tentative D call TRBD1 (6 bases). CDR1 is LNHNV, CDR2 YYDKDF, per germline (reference sequence). This CDR3 is 13 amino acids long. V was cut by 1 base and J by 7 bases, with 10 bases left in between. Here the CDR3 DNA reads TGTGCCACCAGCAGAGGGGGGGCCCGTGAAGCTTTCTTT. It codes for CATSRGGAREAFF.

This clonotype was seen more than once but under ten times. The V gene is TRBV30, the J gene TRBJ1-2; no reliable D call. Germline loops: CDR1 GTSNPN, CDR2 SVGIG (reference sequence). The CDR3 runs to 17 residues. The ends were cut back, 2 bases at V and 2 bases at J, with 21 bases in the middle. The DNA for the CDR3 is TGTGCCTGGAGTTTCAGCAATGAACTGAGACGGAACTATGGCTACACCTTC. Amino acid sequence: CAWSFSNELRRNYGYTF.

Many counts were recorded for this clonotype. The CDR3 DNA reads TGTGCCAGCAGCTTAATCTTGGGCGCTGAGACCCAGTACTTC. Its protein product is CASSLILGAETQYF. The gene calls are TRBV7-2 and TRBJ2-5; D remains unclear. The CDR3 consists of 14 residues. V was trimmed by 2 bases and J by 5 bases, leaving 12 bases between them. Germline V gives CDR1 SGHTA, CDR2 FQGNSA.

This clonotype was found many times. The genes are TRBV7-2 and TRBJ1-1; D gene uncertain. CDR3 length equals 16 residues. V was shortened by 1 base and J by 4 bases, with 16 bases between the two germline ends. Germline V gene sequence: CDR1 SGHTA, CDR2 FQGNSA. The CDR3 spells CASSLVAAQWLTEAFF. The CDR3 bases are TGTGCCAGCAGCTTAGTTGCGGCTCAGTGGCTCACTGAAGCTTTCTTT. The complete variable domain, with remaining parts taken from reference TRBV7-2 and TRBJ1-1, reads GAGVSQSPSNKVTEKGKDVELRCDPISGHTALYWYRQSLGQGLEFLIYFQGNSAPDKSGLPSDRFSAERTGGSVSTLTIQRTQQEDSAVYLCASSLVAAQWLTEAFFGQGTRLTVV.

The chain recombines TRBV12-3 or TRBV12-4 with TRBJ2-5; TRBD2 matches 7 bases. The junction had 11 bases not matched to a gene; V was cut back by 6 bases and J by 1 base. This CDR3 contains 16 residues. The CDR3 here is CASSFTPGGPQETQYF. CDR3 nucleotides: TGTGCCAGCAGCTTTACCCCGGGAGGACCCCAAGAGACCCAGTACTTC.

Ten or more counts support this clonotype. This rearrangement joins TRBV2 to TRBJ2-5, with D possibly TRBD2 on 6 matching bases. V was pared by 4 bases and J by 2 bases, with 14 bases between. CDR1 is SNHLY, CDR2 FYNNEI, per germline. The CDR3 extends over 15 amino acids. The CDR3: CASSGRSSGQETQYF. The CDR3 bases are TGTGCCAGCAGTGGCAGGAGTAGCGGACAAGAGACCCAGTACTTC.

This clonotype was recorded many times. V and J are TRBV12-3 or TRBV12-4 and TRBJ1-5, with 7 bases matching TRBD1. The CDR3 sequence is 15 residues long. V lost 3 bases to trimming and J lost 2 bases; unmatched junction nucleotides: 4. The CDR3 DNA sequence: TGTGCCAGCAGTTTCGCCGGGACAGGCAATCAGCCCCAGCATTTT. It encodes CASSFAGTGNQPQHF.

This clonotype has ten or more counts. This chain links TRBV28 with TRBJ2-7, with 9 bases aligning to TRBD2. Germline V gene lookup returns CDR1 MDHEN and CDR2 SYDVKM. V was clipped by 9 bases and J by 7 bases; unmatched bases: 10. The CDR3 has 13 amino acids. The CDR3 bases are TGTGCCAGTACGAGCGGGAGGTTTTGGGAGCAGTACTTC. It is translated as CASTSGRFWEQYF.

This clonotype occurred many times. The rearrangement joins TRBV30 to TRBJ1-1; 9 bases map to TRBD1. The germline CDR1 and CDR2 sequences are GTSNPN and SVGIG (reference sequence). Losses at the gene ends were 2 bases for V and 8 bases for J; bases not matched to a gene: 9. The CDR3 runs to 14 residues. CDR3 residues: CAWSPDVGTGEAFF. CDR3 sequence (DNA): TGTGCCTGGAGTCCAGATGTCGGGACAGGGGAAGCTTTCTTT.

V usage is TRBV6-2 or TRBV6-3 and J usage is TRBJ2-7; no clear D gene. The length of the CDR3 is 12 residues. Trimming removed 4 bases from V and 5 bases from J, with 9 bases in between. The germline CDR1 and CDR2 sequences are MNHEY and SVGEGT. The CDR3 sequence: CASSSHWNEQYF. DNA of the CDR3: TGTGCCAGCAGTTCTCATTGGAACGAGCAGTACTTC.

V and J are TRBV20-1 and TRBJ2-7; 7 bases line up with TRBD1. Germline CDR1 and CDR2: DFQATT and SNEGSKA (reference sequence). The V gene end was trimmed by 6 bases and the J gene end by 4 bases; junction bases not matched to a gene: 9. This CDR3 has 13 residues. The CDR3 loop is CSARGQIGYEQYF. CDR3 sequence (DNA): TGCAGTGCCCGGGGACAGATCGGTTACGAGCAGTACTTC.

This clonotype was recorded many times. The chain combines TRBV28 with TRBJ1-2; D may be TRBD1 (5 bases). Germline values: CDR1 MDHEN, CDR2 SYDVKM. V shed 6 bases and J shed 4 bases, with 15 bases lying between them. CDR3 size: 14 residues. In DNA form, the CDR3 reads TGTGCCAGCAGCCCCCCAGGGCCGAGCTATGGCTACACCTTC. Its translation: CASSPPGPSYGYTF.

This clonotype came up many times. The chain is built from TRBV12-3 or TRBV12-4 and TRBJ1-1, with 8 bases fitting TRBD1. The CDR3 runs to 14 residues. V was clipped by 7 bases and J by 6 bases; unmatched bases: 10. The CDR3 DNA sequence: TGTGCCAGCACTAAACAGGGGGGTGAAGCTGAAGCTTTCTTT. It translates to CASTKQGGEAEAFF.

Details on this clonotype: A read error is possible here, since a much larger clone lies one base away. The V gene is TRBV27, the J gene TRBJ1-2; unclear D gene. This CDR3 has 13 amino acids. V was trimmed by 6 bases and J by 6 bases, leaving 14 bases between them. In germline, CDR1 is MNHEY, CDR2 SMNVEV (reference sequence). The CDR3 coding sequence is TGTGCCAGCAGGACTACAAACTTCCATGGCTACACCTTC. Amino acid sequence: CASRTTNFHGYTF.

The chain couples TRBV10-3 to TRBJ2-7; possibly TRBD2 for D (6 bases). CDR3 length: 13 amino acids. Germline assignment: CDR1 ENHRY and CDR2 SYGVKD. Trimming pared 3 bases from V and 4 bases from J, leaving 10 bases between. DNA of the CDR3: TGTGCCATCAGTGAATCGGAGGGGTACGAGCAGTACTTC. Protein sequence: CAISESEGYEQYF.

This clonotype was counted at least ten times. The J gene is TRBJ2-5, the V gene TRBV2, with D perhaps matching TRBD1 or TRBD2 (7 bases each). This CDR3 has 15 amino acids. CDR1 and CDR2 (germline): SNHLY, FYNNEI. Between the trimmed V and J ends, which lost 3 bases and 1 base, there was a span of 12 bases. The CDR3 coding sequence is TGTGCCAGCAGTGAGGACAGGACTAGCCAAGAGACCCAGTACTTC. It yields the protein CASSEDRTSQETQYF.

This clonotype was seen only once. The V call is TRBV12-3 or TRBV12-4, the J call TRBJ2-7; 7 bases agree with TRBD1. The ends lost 10 bases at V and 2 bases at J; junction bases unmatched: 8. This CDR3 has 13 residues. The CDR3 loop is CAIRAGTAYEQYF. The DNA of the CDR3 is TGTGCCATCAGAGCCGGGACAGCCTACGAGCAGTACTTC.

This clonotype occurred many times. V is TRBV7-6 and J is TRBJ2-2; 9 bases agree with TRBD2. This CDR3 has 16 amino acids. Germline V gene data show CDR1 as SGHVS and CDR2 as FNYEAQ. The ends lost 5 bases at V and 0 bases at J; junction bases unmatched: 4. CDR3 in amino acids: CASSRLAESNTGELFF. The CDR3 DNA follows: TGTGCCAGCAGCCGACTAGCGGAGTCGAACACCGGGGAGCTGTTTTTT.

The sample holds many counts of this clonotype. V is TRBV15 and J is TRBJ2-7, with D perhaps TRBD2 (5 bases). The CDR3 is 13 amino acids. Trimming removed 0 bases from V and 5 bases from J, with 8 bases in between. In germline, CDR1 is LNHNV, CDR2 YYDKDF (reference sequence). This chain's CDR3 is CATSRDLGDEQYF. CDR3 DNA sequence: TGTGCCACCAGCAGAGATTTGGGAGACGAGCAGTACTTC.